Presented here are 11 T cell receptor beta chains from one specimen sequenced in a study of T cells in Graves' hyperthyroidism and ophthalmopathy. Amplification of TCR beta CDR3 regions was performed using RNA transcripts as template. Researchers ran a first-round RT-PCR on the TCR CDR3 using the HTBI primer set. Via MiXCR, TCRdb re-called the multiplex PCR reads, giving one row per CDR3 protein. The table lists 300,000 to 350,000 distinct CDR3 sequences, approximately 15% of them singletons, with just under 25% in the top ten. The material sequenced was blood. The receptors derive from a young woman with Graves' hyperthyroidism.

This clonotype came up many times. The CDR3 coding sequence is TGTGCCAGCAGTTACGTGGTGGGCTTCACAGATACGCAGTATTTT. Amino acid sequence: CASSYVVGFTDTQYF. This chain connects TRBV12-3 or TRBV12-4 to TRBJ2-3; no clear D gene. The V end lost 4 bases, the J end lost 2 bases, and 13 bases lay between the germline ends. The CDR3 runs to 15 residues.

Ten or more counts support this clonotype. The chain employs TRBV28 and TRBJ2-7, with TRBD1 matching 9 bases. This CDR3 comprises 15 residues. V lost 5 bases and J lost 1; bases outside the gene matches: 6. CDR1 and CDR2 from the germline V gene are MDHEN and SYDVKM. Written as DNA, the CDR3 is TGTGCCAGCAGTCCGGGACAGGGAAGTTCCTACGAGCAGTACTTC. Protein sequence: CASSPGQGSSYEQYF.

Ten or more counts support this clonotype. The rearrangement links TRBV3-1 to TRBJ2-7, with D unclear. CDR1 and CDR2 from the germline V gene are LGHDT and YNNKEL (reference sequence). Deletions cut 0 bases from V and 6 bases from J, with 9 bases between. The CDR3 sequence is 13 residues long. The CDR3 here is CASSQDRTGEQYF. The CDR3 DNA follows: TGTGCCAGCAGCCAAGATAGGACGGGCGAGCAGTACTTC.

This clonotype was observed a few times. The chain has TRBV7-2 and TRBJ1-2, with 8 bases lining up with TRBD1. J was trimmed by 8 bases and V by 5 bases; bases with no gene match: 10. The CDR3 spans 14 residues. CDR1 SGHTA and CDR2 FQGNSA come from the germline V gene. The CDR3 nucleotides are TGTGCCAGCAGCGCGGACAGGGCCAGGGAAGGCTACACCTTC. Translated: CASSADRAREGYTF.

The DNA of the CDR3 is TGTGCCAGCAGTGATTATGACGGGGGCTACAATGAGCAGTTCTTC. Translation: CASSDYDGGYNEQFF. The chain carries TRBV6-1 and TRBJ2-1, with D perhaps TRBD2 (6 bases). CDR1 and CDR2 (germline): MNHNS, SASEGT. Trimming pared 3 bases from V and 3 bases from J, leaving 12 bases between. This CDR3 comprises 15 residues.

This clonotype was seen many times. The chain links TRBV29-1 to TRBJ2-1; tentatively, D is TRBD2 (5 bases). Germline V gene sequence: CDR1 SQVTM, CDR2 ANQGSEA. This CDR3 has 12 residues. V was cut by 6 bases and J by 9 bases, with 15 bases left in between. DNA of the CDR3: TGCAGCGTCCCCTCCCTAGGGAGTGAGCAGTTCTTC. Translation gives CSVPSLGSEQFF.

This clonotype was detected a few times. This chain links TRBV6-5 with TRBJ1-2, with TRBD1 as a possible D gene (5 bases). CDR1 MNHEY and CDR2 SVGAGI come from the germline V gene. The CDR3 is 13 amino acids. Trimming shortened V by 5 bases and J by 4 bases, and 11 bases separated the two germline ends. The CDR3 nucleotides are TGTGCCAGCAGTCACCTCGACAGCTATGGCTACACCTTC. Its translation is CASSHLDSYGYTF.

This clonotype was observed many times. DNA of the CDR3: TGTGCCAGCAGCTCGACAGGGATCCACGAGCAGTACTTC. It encodes CASSSTGIHEQYF. The chain combines TRBV5-5 with TRBJ2-7, with 7 bases that match TRBD1. V shed 3 bases, J shed 5 bases, and the junction held 5 bases outside the gene matches. The germline gives CDR1 SGHKS, CDR2 YYEKEE (reference sequence). This CDR3 comprises 13 residues.

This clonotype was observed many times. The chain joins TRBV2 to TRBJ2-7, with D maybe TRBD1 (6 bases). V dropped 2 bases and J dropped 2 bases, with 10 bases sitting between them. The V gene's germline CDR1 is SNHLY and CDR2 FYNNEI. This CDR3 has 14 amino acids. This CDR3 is CASSERDTTYEQYF. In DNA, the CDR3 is TGTGCCAGCAGTGAAAGGGACACGACCTACGAGCAGTACTTC.

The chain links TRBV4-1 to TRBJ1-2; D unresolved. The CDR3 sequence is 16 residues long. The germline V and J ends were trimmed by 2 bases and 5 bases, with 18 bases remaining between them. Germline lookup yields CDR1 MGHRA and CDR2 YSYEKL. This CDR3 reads CASSQMKAGGGYGYTF. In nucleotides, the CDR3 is TGCGCCAGCAGCCAAATGAAGGCAGGCGGAGGGTATGGCTACACCTTC.

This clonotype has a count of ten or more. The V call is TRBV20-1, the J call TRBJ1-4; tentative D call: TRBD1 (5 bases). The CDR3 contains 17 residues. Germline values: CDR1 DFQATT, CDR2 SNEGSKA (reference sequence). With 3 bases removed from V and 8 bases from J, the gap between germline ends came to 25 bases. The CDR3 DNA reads TGCAGTGCTAGTAAAAGGGGATGGGGTTTGACCCACGAAAAACTGTTTTTT. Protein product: CSASKRGWGLTHEKLFF.